These 14 T cell receptor beta chains came from one sample sequenced in a study of cytomegalovirus exposure and HLA in healthy donors. Libraries were prepared by immunoSEQ multiplex PCR; TCRdb keeps only in-frame clonotypes and omits some of them. The sample consists of around 130,000 clones, 88% of them appearing once. The sample consisted of PBMCs. These receptors all stem from a man aged 30-40 years in good health and CMV-seronegative.

This clone was detected only a few times. The chain is built from TRBV11-2 and TRBJ2-7, with TRBD1 matching over 10 bases. The CDR3 sequence is 15 residues long. Germline assignment: CDR1 SGHAT and CDR2 FQNNGV. Unmatched junction bases numbered 7, after V lost 3 bases and J lost 5 bases. The CDR3 here is CASSFSGTGAHEQYF. CDR3 in DNA: TGTGCCAGCAGCTTCTCCGGGACAGGGGCCCACGAGCAGTACTTC.

This chain connects TRBV5-4 to TRBJ1-2; D remains ambiguous. Germline V gene sequence: CDR1 SGHNT, CDR2 YYREEE (reference sequence). Trimming pared 0 bases from V and 8 bases from J, leaving 8 bases between. This CDR3 spans 12 amino acids. CDR3 sequence (DNA): TGTGCCAGCAGCTTGGACCGGTTAGGCTACACCTTC. This translates into CASSLDRLGYTF.

The V call is TRBV9, the J call TRBJ2-7, with D possibly being TRBD2 (5 bases). The CDR3 is 15 amino acids. Trimming removed 2 bases at V and 1 base at J, with 13 bases between. CDR1 SGDLS and CDR2 YYNGEE come from the germline V gene. The DNA for the CDR3 is TGTGCCAGCAGCGTCGGGATAAGCGGATCCTACGAGCAGTACTTC. It codes for CASSVGISGSYEQYF.

In the case of this clone: The CDR3 ends on some other residue instead of the conserved phenylalanine or tryptophan, so this is likely a read error. The limits of the CDR3 on the DNA are not certain, so only TCRdb's listed CDR3 is given. The gene calls are TRBV7-7 and TRBJ2-4; TRBD1, the D gene given by the table, was not confirmed from the DNA. The germline V gene encodes CDR1 SSHAT and CDR2 FNYEAQ (reference sequence). The CDR3 comprises 8 residues, both ends counted. The CDR3 here is CASRTAGG.

The V call is TRBV9, the J call TRBJ1-2, with TRBD1 identical over 9 bases. Germline-derived CDR1 and CDR2 are SGDLS and YYNGEE. This CDR3 region has 14 residues. V dropped 2 bases and J dropped 7; count of bases not matched to a gene: 6. The CDR3 here is CASSVSRDRVGYTF. DNA of the CDR3: TGTGCCAGCAGCGTGTCTAGGGACAGGGTTGGCTACACCTTC. The entire variable domain, with the rest obtained from reference TRBV9 and TRBJ1-2, is as follows: DSGVTQTPKHLITATGQRVTLRCSPRSGDLSVYWYQQSLDQGLQFLIQYYNGEERAKGNILERFSAQQFPDLHSELNLSSLELGDSALYFCASSVSRDRVGYTFGSGTRLTVV.

This CDR3 reads CASSKGQQFYEQYF. Written as DNA, the CDR3 is TGTGCCAGCAGCAAAGGACAGCAGTTCTACGAGCAGTACTTC. This sequence joins TRBV5-8 and TRBJ2-7; a possible D gene is TRBD1 (6 bases). Germline assignment: CDR1 SGHTS and CDR2 YDEGEE. Trimming removed 4 bases from V and 3 bases from J, with 14 bases in between. The CDR3 is 14 residues long.

The chain recombines TRBV7-9 with TRBJ2-1, with D possibly matching TRBD2 (6 bases). V was trimmed by 5 bases and J by 3 bases, leaving 17 bases between them. The V gene's germline CDR1 is SEHNR and CDR2 FQNEAQ (reference sequence). There are 16 residues in the CDR3. The CDR3 spells CASSPPRSGLYNEQFF. The CDR3 coding sequence is TGTGCCAGCAGCCCCCCCCGGAGCGGGCTCTACAATGAGCAGTTCTTC.

V usage is TRBV10-1 and J usage is TRBJ2-1; D gene ambiguous. Trimming cost V 3 bases and J 6 bases, with 12 bases left between them. Germline values: CDR1 WNHNN, CDR2 SYGVQD (reference sequence). The CDR3 totals 14 residues. The CDR3: CASSESRGGNEQFF. The CDR3 DNA is TGCGCCAGCAGTGAAAGCCGAGGCGGCAATGAGCAGTTCTTC.

V gene TRBV19 combines with J gene TRBJ2-7; unclear D gene. This CDR3 contains 14 residues. With 1 base removed from V and 3 bases from J, the gap between germline ends came to 10 bases. CDR1 is LNHDA, CDR2 SQIVND, per germline (reference sequence). The CDR3 loop reads CASSIVGLSYEQYF. CDR3 bases: TGTGCCAGTAGTATAGTTGGCCTCAGCTACGAGCAGTACTTC.

The rearrangement joins TRBV30 to TRBJ1-2; D remains ambiguous. The CDR3 is 12 residues long. Germline assignment: CDR1 GTSNPN and CDR2 SVGIG (reference sequence). Trimming shortened V by 4 bases and J by 7 bases, and 13 bases separated the two germline ends. The chain's CDR3 is CAWTSGPVGYTF. The CDR3 coding sequence is TGTGCCTGGACCTCAGGTCCGGTTGGCTACACCTTC.

The CDR3 sequence: CASSVAGGGPHEQYF. CDR3 in DNA: TGTGCCAGCAGCGTAGCTGGGGGAGGGCCACACGAGCAGTACTTC. V usage is TRBV9 and J usage is TRBJ2-7, with TRBD2 identical over 7 bases. The CDR3 is made up of 15 amino acids. The J segment lost 5 bases and the V segment lost 0 bases, leaving 8 bases of the junction unmatched. CDR1 is SGDLS, CDR2 YYNGEE, per germline.

This chain uses TRBV27 with TRBJ1-1; possible D gene TRBD1, 6 bases. This CDR3 has 17 amino acids. V dropped 4 bases and J dropped 0 bases, with 18 bases sitting between them. Germline CDR1 is MNHEY and CDR2 is SMNVEV (reference sequence). The CDR3 sequence is CASSSPGQWGLNTEAFF. CDR3 nucleotide sequence: TGTGCCAGCAGTTCGCCCGGACAGTGGGGATTGAACACTGAAGCTTTCTTT.

To note about this clone: The sample holds other DNA sequences that translate to the same CDR3. This rearrangement joins TRBV7-9 to TRBJ1-2, with D possibly TRBD1 on 5 matching bases. Germline values: CDR1 SEHNR, CDR2 FQNEAQ (reference sequence). The CDR3 has 12 residues. Trimming stripped 5 bases from V and 4 bases from J, with 8 bases between. The CDR3 reads CASSLDSYGYTF. The CDR3 nucleotides read TGTGCCAGCAGCCTCGACAGCTATGGCTACACCTTC.

The rearrangement uses TRBV6-4 and TRBJ1-1; 9 bases fit TRBD1. Germline CDR1 is MRHNA and CDR2 is SNTAGT. This CDR3 is 14 amino acids long. V shed 4 bases, J shed 4 bases, and the junction held 4 bases outside the gene matches. The CDR3 DNA is TGTGCCAGCAGTGCCGGGACAGGGAGCACTGAAGCTTTCTTT. This sequence encodes CASSAGTGSTEAFF.